This T cell receptor beta chain was captured in a study of cytomegalovirus exposure and HLA in healthy donors. Across the study: The 120 validation repertoires were produced on the same platform as the 500 to 800 repertoires of the first cohort. This was reported in a later analysis.

This clone was recorded many times. Its matching antigen is unknown. Clones were sequenced by immunoSEQ multiplex PCR, and TCRdb holds only the in-frame ones, with some missing. The sample shows about 98,000 clones, about 90% of them seen only once. The CDR3 is 14 amino acids. CDR1 and CDR2 from the germline V gene are MNHNS and SASEGT. Between the trimmed V and J ends, which lost 6 bases and 7 bases, there was a span of 18 bases. The study's findings and limits: Confirmation in vitro established that a few CMV-associated chains were specific for CMV antigens. The authors listed 164 TCR beta chains as cytomegalovirus-associated. TCR clusters originating in the first cohort tended to co-occur in the roughly 120 validation repertoires, according to a later analysis.

The TCR sequence derives from a man aged 18 to 29 in good health and CMV-seropositive. The V and J genes are TRBV6-1 and TRBJ1-1; a weak D match, TRBD1 (6 bases). The source material was PBMCs. CDR3 DNA sequence: TGTGCCAGCAGACTGACAGGTAGTCTGGTTGAAGCTTTCTTT. Amino acid sequence: CASRLTGSLVEAFF.